These 6 T cell receptor beta chains originate from one sample sequenced in a study of blood T cell repertoires in COVID-19. Profiling relied on immunoSEQ multiplex PCR, and the TCRdb table lists in-frame clones only, not all of them. The table shows hundreds of thousands of clones, with 75% to 90% occurring only once. Source material: peripheral blood. All receptors come from a man aged 35 to 55 with acute or convalescent COVID-19.

This chain connects TRBV7-2 to TRBJ2-2; perhaps TRBD1 as D (6 bases). This CDR3 region has 15 residues. V shed 4 bases and J shed 1 base, with 10 bases lying between them. Germline CDR1 is SGHTA and CDR2 is FQGNSA. DNA of the CDR3: TGTGCCAGCAGCTCTATGACAGGGAACACCGGGGAGCTGTTTTTT. Amino acids: CASSSMTGNTGELFF.

This clone was detected only once. The chain links TRBV7-3 to TRBJ1-2, with 8 bases that match TRBD1. The J segment lost 10 bases and the V segment lost 5 bases, leaving 15 bases of the junction unmatched. This CDR3 has 15 residues. Germline V gene data show CDR1 as SGHTA and CDR2 as FQGTGA. CDR3 region: CASSPNRDRWSDYTF. The DNA for the CDR3 is TGTGCCAGCAGCCCAAACCGGGACAGGTGGTCAGACTACACCTTC. Combining the CDR3 with reference TRBV7-3 and TRBJ1-2 gives the whole variable domain GAGVSQTPSNKVTEKGKYVELRCDPISGHTALYWYRQSLGQGPEFLIYFQGTGAADDSGLPNDRFFAVRPEGSVSTLKIQRTERGDSAVYLCASSPNRDRWSDYTFGSGTRLTVV.

V is TRBV4-2 and J is TRBJ1-3, with a weak D call TRBD1 (5 bases). The CDR3 sequence is 16 residues long. The V end was cut by 4 bases, the J end by 0 bases, with 13 bases between. Germline CDR1 and CDR2: LGHNA and YNFKEQ. The CDR3 DNA reads TGTGCCAGCAGCCCCCTGATGGGGCCCTCTGGAAACACCATATATTTT. It codes for CASSPLMGPSGNTIYF.

This rearrangement joins TRBV29-1 to TRBJ1-2, with D perhaps matching TRBD1 (5 bases). Trimming left V 5 bases short and J 8 bases short, with 21 bases between. CDR3 length: 14 residues. Germline V lookup: CDR1 SQVTM, CDR2 ANQGSEA. CDR3 loop: CSVPGDGTPGGYTF. CDR3 nucleotides: TGCAGCGTTCCGGGGGATGGAACCCCGGGCGGCTACACCTTC.

The chain carries TRBV5-6 and TRBJ1-1, with 7 bases lining up with TRBD1. The CDR3 has 16 residues. V lost 4 bases and J lost 4; bases outside the gene matches: 13. CDR1 and CDR2 (germline): SGHDT, YYEEEE. The CDR3 coding sequence is TGTGCCAGCAGCCTTCCCCGTAACAGGGGCGGCACTGAAGCTTTCTTT. Protein sequence: CASSLPRNRGGTEAFF.

This clone came up once. V usage is TRBV10-2 and J usage is TRBJ1-2; D not resolved. With 7 bases removed from V and 0 bases from J, the gap between germline ends came to 15 bases. Germline lookup yields CDR1 WSHSY and CDR2 SAAADI. The CDR3 spans 15 residues. Here the CDR3 reads CASTPVPRANYGYTF. The CDR3 coding sequence is TGCGCCAGCACCCCTGTCCCAAGAGCTAACTATGGCTACACCTTC.